The sequence of this TCR beta chain was determined in a study of cytomegalovirus exposure and HLA in healthy donors. In the study overall: Out of roughly 200 million T cells, an earlier analysis found over 90 million unique TCR beta sequences in total.

Trimming removed 7 bases from V and 0 bases from J, with 15 bases in between. CDR3 size: 15 residues. Germline V lookup: CDR1 MNHNS, CDR2 SASEGT. Findings and limits, study-wide: In a later analysis, productive TCRs from donors in an Asian-associated ancestry cluster reportedly carried fewer N-insertions than the cohort mean. Reported performance of the classifier showed diagnosis of cytomegalovirus status with high specificity and sensitivity. Researchers reportedly found TCR beta sequences accurately predicted most subjects' HLA-A and HLA-B alleles.

Regarding this clone: The antigen is not known.

Primers for the PCR totalled 60 Vbeta and 13 Jbeta. Method: immunoSEQ multiplex PCR; TCRdb's copy keeps in-frame clones and lacks some. The sample holds over 85,000 clones; approximately 7.7% are singletons and the top ten take roughly 2.1%. The sample comprised PBMCs. The chain has TRBV6-1 and TRBJ2-5; TRBD1 is a possible D gene (6 bases). The sequence derives from a man in his forties or fifties in good health and CMV-seronegative. CDR3 protein: CASTRDIIDQETQYF. The CDR3 DNA sequence: TGTGCCAGCACCAGGGACATTATTGACCAAGAGACCCAGTACTTC.